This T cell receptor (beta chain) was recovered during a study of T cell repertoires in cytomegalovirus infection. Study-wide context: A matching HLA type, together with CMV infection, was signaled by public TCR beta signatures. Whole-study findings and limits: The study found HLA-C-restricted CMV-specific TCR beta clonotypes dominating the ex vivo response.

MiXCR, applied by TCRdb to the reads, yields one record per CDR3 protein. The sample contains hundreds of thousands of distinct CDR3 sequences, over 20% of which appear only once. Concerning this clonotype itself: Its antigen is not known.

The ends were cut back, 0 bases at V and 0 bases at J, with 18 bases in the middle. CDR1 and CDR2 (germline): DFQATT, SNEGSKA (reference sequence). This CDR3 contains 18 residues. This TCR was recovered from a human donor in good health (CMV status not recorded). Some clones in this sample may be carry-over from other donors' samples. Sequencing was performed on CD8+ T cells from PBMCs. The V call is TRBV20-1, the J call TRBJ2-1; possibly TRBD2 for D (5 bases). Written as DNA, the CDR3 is TGCAGTGCTAGAGATCTTAGGCTGGGCGGGTTCTCCTACAATGAGCAGTTCTTC. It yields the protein CSARDLRLGGFSYNEQFF.